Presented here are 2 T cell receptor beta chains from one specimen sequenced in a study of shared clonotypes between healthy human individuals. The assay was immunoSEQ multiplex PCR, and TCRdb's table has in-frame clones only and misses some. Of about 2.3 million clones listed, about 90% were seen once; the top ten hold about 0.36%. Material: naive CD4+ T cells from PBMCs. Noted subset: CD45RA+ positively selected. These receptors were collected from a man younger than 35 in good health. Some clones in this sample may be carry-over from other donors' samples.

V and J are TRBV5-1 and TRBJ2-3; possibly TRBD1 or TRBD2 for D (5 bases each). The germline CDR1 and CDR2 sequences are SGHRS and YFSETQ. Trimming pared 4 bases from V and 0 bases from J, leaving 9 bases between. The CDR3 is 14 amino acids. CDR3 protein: CASSVEGSTDTQYF. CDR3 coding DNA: TGCGCCAGCAGCGTTGAGGGGAGCACAGATACGCAGTATTTT.

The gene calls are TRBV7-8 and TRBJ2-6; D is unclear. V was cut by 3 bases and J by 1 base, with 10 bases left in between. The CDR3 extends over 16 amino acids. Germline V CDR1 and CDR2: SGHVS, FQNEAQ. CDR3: CASSLDGPSGANVLTF. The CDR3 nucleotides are TGTGCCAGCAGCTTGGACGGCCCTTCTGGGGCCAACGTCCTGACTTTC. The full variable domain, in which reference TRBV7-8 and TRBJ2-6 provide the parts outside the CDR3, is GAGVSQSPRYKVAKRGQDVALRCDPISGHVSLFWYQQALGQGPEFLTYFQNEAQLDKSGLPSDRFFAERPEGSVSTLKIQRTQQEDSAVYLCASSLDGPSGANVLTFGAGSRLTVL.